This T cell receptor beta chain was obtained from a study of T cell responses to AZD1222 COVID-19 vaccine. Study-level results: Most donors were white British, females outnumbered males, and clonal diversity was possibly underestimated. Repertoires were obtained solely post-peak T cell response. Seropositive at baseline were only a handful of AZD1222 recipients.

Clones were sequenced by immunoSEQ multiplex PCR, and TCRdb holds only the in-frame ones, with some missing. The sample shows 120,000 to 150,000 clones, approximately 90% of them seen only once. As concerns this clone: Its cognate antigen is unknown.

The CDR3 loop spans 14 amino acids. Trimming cost V 3 bases and J 1 base, with 9 bases left between them. Germline values: CDR1 SEHNR, CDR2 FQNEAQ (reference sequence). The input for sequencing was peripheral blood, taken on day 0 of MenACWY control vaccination. The chain recombines TRBV7-9 with TRBJ1-1; perhaps TRBD1 as D (6 bases). The TCR was taken from an adult in good health. The CDR3 nucleotides read TGTGCCAGCAGCTTTTGGGGGCGGAACACTGAAGCTTTCTTT. Translated, it gives CASSFWGRNTEAFF.